The 27 T cell receptor beta chains presented below share a single source sample, sequenced in a study of T cells in Graves' hyperthyroidism and ophthalmopathy. From RNA transcripts, TCR beta CDR3 regions were amplified. An initial round of RT-PCR targeting the TCR CDR3 relied on the HTBI primer set. TCRdb fed the multiplex PCR reads into MiXCR, producing one record per CDR3 protein. The table shows a few hundred thousand distinct CDR3 sequences, with around 16% occurring only once. What was sequenced was blood. Receptors originate from a woman under 40 with Graves' hyperthyroidism.

This clonotype was observed at least ten times. This chain connects TRBV7-2 to TRBJ1-5; maybe TRBD1 (5 bases). The CDR3 is 14 amino acids. V shed 5 bases and J shed 6 bases, with 14 bases lying between them. The V gene's germline CDR1 is SGHTA and CDR2 FQGNSA. The CDR3 nucleotides read TGTGCCAGCAGCCCCTTCGGGGGAGGTCAGCCCCAGCATTTT. Translated: CASSPFGGGQPQHF.

In this sample, this clonotype turned up many times. The chain combines TRBV29-1 with TRBJ2-1; maybe TRBD2 (5 bases). The CDR3 runs to 13 residues. Germline V gene sequence: CDR1 SQVTM, CDR2 ANQGSEA. Trimming left V 7 bases short and J 1 base short, with 11 bases between. CDR3 DNA: TGCAGCGGGGAGTGGGGTTCCTACAATGAGCAGTTCTTC. It codes for CSGEWGSYNEQFF.

This clonotype was detected ten times or more. This chain joins TRBV10-1 and TRBJ2-7; 15 nucleotides agree with TRBD2. The germline V gene has CDR1 WNHNN and CDR2 SYGVQD (reference sequence). Losses at the gene ends were 0 bases for V and 3 bases for J; bases not matched to a gene: 6. CDR3 length: 18 amino acids. Written as DNA, the CDR3 is TGCGCCAGCAGTGAGTCCCCGCCGGGACTAGCGGGAGGCTACGAGCAGTACTTC. The encoded protein is CASSESPPGLAGGYEQYF.

This clonotype has ten or more counts. This chain joins TRBV3-1 and TRBJ2-7, with D possibly TRBD2 on 6 matching bases. V lost 1 base, J lost 0 bases, and 10 bases lay in between. This CDR3 contains 15 residues. Germline lookup yields CDR1 LGHDT and CDR2 YNNKEL (reference sequence). The CDR3 region has the DNA TGTGCCAGCAGCCAAGTGCGGGGAGGCTCCTACGAGCAGTACTTC. Protein sequence: CASSQVRGGSYEQYF.

This clonotype was recorded many times. The chain has TRBV20-1 and TRBJ2-5; 13 nucleotides line up with TRBD2. CDR3 length equals 16 residues. Germline CDR1 DFQATT, CDR2 SNEGSKA (reference sequence). V trimming: 1 base; J trimming: 5 bases; junction bases outside the gene matches: 7. Here the CDR3 reads CSARVLAGGLGETQYF. Here the CDR3 DNA reads TGCAGTGCTAGAGTACTAGCGGGAGGGCTAGGGGAGACCCAGTACTTC.

The V and J genes are TRBV28 and TRBJ2-4, with D unclear. The V end was cut by 6 bases, the J end by 0 bases, with 12 bases between. The length of the CDR3 is 15 residues. Germline CDR1 MDHEN, CDR2 SYDVKM. CDR3 coding DNA: TGTGCCAGCAGCAAACCGACGCTAGCCAAAAACATTCAGTACTTC. Its translation is CASSKPTLAKNIQYF.

This chain uses TRBV19 with TRBJ1-1, with D perhaps TRBD1 (6 bases). Germline CDR1 and CDR2: LNHDA and SQIVND (reference sequence). Trimming removed 6 bases from V and 1 base from J, with 21 bases in between. The CDR3 is 17 residues long. CDR3 DNA: TGTGCCAGTAGCCCTAATGCCAGGGGCAGGGCGAACACTGAAGCTTTCTTT. It codes for CASSPNARGRANTEAFF.

The rearrangement links TRBV6-1 to TRBJ2-3, with D hard to call. The CDR3 covers 13 residues. Trimming cost V 5 bases and J 5 bases, with 11 bases left between them. CDR1 MNHNS and CDR2 SASEGT come from the germline V gene. CDR3 nucleotide sequence: TGTGCCAGCAGTACCAACGGGCTAGATACGCAGTATTTT. Protein sequence: CASSTNGLDTQYF.

As for this clonotype: This sequence may be a read error, since a much larger clone differs from it by one base. The gene calls are TRBV27 and TRBJ1-6, with D unclear. This CDR3 is built from 16 residues. The germline V gene encodes CDR1 MNHEY and CDR2 SMNVEV (reference sequence). As DNA, the CDR3 is TGTGTCAGCAGTTTTGCGTCGGATAGGGTTTCTTCACCCCTCCACTTT. It yields the protein CVSSFASDRVSSPLHF.

The table lists this clonotype with many counts. The CDR3 here is CASSPGYAYEQYF. The CDR3 DNA follows: TGTGCCAGCTCACCCGGGTATGCCTACGAGCAGTACTTC. The chain uses TRBV18 and TRBJ2-7; D not certain. The ends were cut back, 3 bases at V and 2 bases at J, with 8 bases in the middle. CDR1 KGHSH and CDR2 LQKENI come from the germline V gene. This CDR3 comprises 13 residues.

This clonotype was picked up many times. This rearrangement joins TRBV18 to TRBJ2-7; TRBD2 aligns across 9 bases. With 3 bases clipped from V and 3 bases from J, the junction kept 9 bases outside the gene matches. This CDR3 comprises 16 residues. CDR1 and CDR2 from the germline V gene are KGHSH and LQKENI. CDR3 region: CASSPERLAGIYEQYF. DNA for the CDR3: TGTGCCAGCTCACCGGAACGCCTAGCGGGAATCTACGAGCAGTACTTC.

This clonotype was recorded a few times. This sequence joins TRBV20-1 and TRBJ2-4, with 11 bases aligning to TRBD2. The CDR3 length is 17 residues. V was clipped by 0 bases and J by 6 bases; unmatched bases: 10. CDR1 and CDR2 from the germline V gene are DFQATT and SNEGSKA (reference sequence). In nucleotides, the CDR3 is TGCAGTGCTAGAGATGGAGTAGCGGGAGGGTGGGGAAACATTCAGTACTTC. This translates into CSARDGVAGGWGNIQYF.

This clonotype was observed a few times. The chain links TRBV10-3 to TRBJ2-3, with TRBD2 as a possible D gene (5 bases). Germline CDR1 reads ENHRY; CDR2 reads SYGVKD. The CDR3 is 14 amino acids. Between the trimmed V and J ends, which lost 4 bases and 2 bases, there was a span of 10 bases. DNA of the CDR3: TGTGCCATCAGTGTTGGAGGAGACACAGATACGCAGTATTTT. Protein: CAISVGGDTDTQYF.

As for this clonotype: An end of the junction differs from the germline gene, which may be a read error. V gene TRBV9 combines with J gene TRBJ2-7, with 7 bases that match TRBD2. CDR3 length equals 17 residues. Germline CDR1 SGDLS, CDR2 YYNGEE. In DNA, the CDR3 is TGTGTCAGCAGCGAATCGGGGCGGGAGCAGTGGCCCTACGAGCAGTACTTC. It specifies CVSSESGREQWPYEQYF.

This clonotype was seen many times. V usage is TRBV20-1 and J usage is TRBJ2-1, with 13 bases lining up with TRBD2. The CDR3 has 14 amino acids. Trimming at V came to 6 bases and at J to 5 bases, leaving 4 bases not matched to a gene. CDR1 DFQATT and CDR2 SNEGSKA come from the germline V gene (reference sequence). The DNA for the CDR3 is TGCAGTGCGGAGGGACTAGCGGGAAACAATGAGCAGTTCTTC. It codes for CSAEGLAGNNEQFF.

This clonotype was observed many times. The V call is TRBV11-1, the J call TRBJ2-1, with 10 nucleotides matching TRBD1. V dropped 5 bases and J dropped 4; count of bases not matched to a gene: 8. This CDR3 is built from 16 residues. Germline V gene data show CDR1 as SGHAT and CDR2 as FQDESV (reference sequence). The CDR3 DNA is TGTGCCAGCAGCCCGGGACAGGGGTGGACATACAATGAGCAGTTCTTC. Protein: CASSPGQGWTYNEQFF.

There are a few counts of this clonotype. The chain joins TRBV6-7 to TRBJ2-7; D is possibly TRBD1 (6 bases). TRBV6-7 qualifies as an ORF whose function is uncertain. This CDR3 comprises 15 residues. Trimming shortened V by 2 bases and J by 6 bases, and 17 bases separated the two germline ends. The CDR3 DNA follows: TGTGCCAGCAGTTACGCGGCAGGGGATTTCTGCGAGCAGTACTTC. Its protein product is CASSYAAGDFCEQYF.

This clonotype was recorded many times. The genes are TRBV28 and TRBJ2-7; 9 bases map to TRBD1. Germline-derived CDR1 and CDR2 are MDHEN and SYDVKM. With V trimmed by 6 bases and J by 6 bases, 15 bases remained unmatched. The CDR3 contains 16 residues. In DNA, the CDR3 is TGTGCCAGCAGCACGGCCGGGACAGGGTTATTGGGCGAGCAGTACTTC. Translating it yields CASSTAGTGLLGEQYF.

This clonotype was found many times. The rearrangement joins TRBV3-1 to TRBJ2-1, with 14 bases lining up with TRBD2. Germline CDR1 is LGHDT and CDR2 is YNNKEL (reference sequence). The CDR3 length is 19 residues. With V trimmed by 0 bases and J by 0 bases, 4 bases remained unmatched. The CDR3 nucleotides read TGTGCCAGCAGCCAAGAGACGGGACTAGCGGGAGTCTCCTACAATGAGCAGTTCTTC. The encoded protein is CASSQETGLAGVSYNEQFF.

This clonotype has a single count. The chain is built from TRBV7-9 and TRBJ2-1, with 7 bases matching TRBD2. V trimming: 10 bases; J trimming: 7 bases; junction bases outside the gene matches: 13. CDR1 and CDR2 (germline): SEHNR, FQNEAQ (reference sequence). The CDR3 is 14 amino acids. The CDR3 protein is CATFSGGFWNEQFF. Written as DNA, the CDR3 is TGTGCCACCTTTTCGGGAGGTTTTTGGAATGAGCAGTTCTTC.

In its sample, this clonotype was seen many times. V is TRBV18 and J is TRBJ2-1; TRBD1 might be the D (5 bases). The CDR3 runs to 13 residues. Trimming removed 6 bases from V and 8 bases from J, with 14 bases in between. Per germline, CDR1 KGHSH and CDR2 LQKENI. The CDR3 region has the DNA TGTGCCAGCTCCCGAGACAGTATGCATGAGCAGTTCTTC. It encodes CASSRDSMHEQFF.

The chain links TRBV28 to TRBJ2-3; TRBD2 matches 7 bases. The CDR3 is 15 amino acids. The germline V gene has CDR1 MDHEN and CDR2 SYDVKM. The V and J ends lost 3 bases and 0 bases, in that order; junction bases with no gene match: 3. CDR3: CASSLTSHSTDTQYF. CDR3 in DNA: TGTGCCAGCAGTTTGACTAGCCATAGCACAGATACGCAGTATTTT.

About this clonotype itself: A much larger clone differs by one base, so this may be a read error. This rearrangement joins TRBV2 to TRBJ1-2, with no clear D. This CDR3 is 13 amino acids long. Germline values: CDR1 SNHLY, CDR2 FYNNEI. This CDR3 is CASINSGNCGYTF. Here the CDR3 DNA reads TGTGCCAGCATCAATTCTGGGAACTGTGGCTACACCTTC.

This rearrangement joins TRBV7-9 to TRBJ2-7; TRBD2 is a possible D gene (6 bases). Germline CDR1 SEHNR, CDR2 FQNEAQ (reference sequence). V lost 6 bases and J lost 3, with 15 bases in between. The CDR3 runs 14 residues. CDR3 in amino acids: CASRPLVADYEQYF. The CDR3 nucleotides are TGTGCCAGCAGGCCCCTGGTAGCGGACTACGAGCAGTACTTC. The whole variable domain, remainder taken from reference TRBV7-9 and TRBJ2-7, is DTGVSQNPRHKITKRGQNVTFRCDPISEHNRLYWYRQTLGQGPEFLTYFQNEAQLEKSRLLSDRFSAERPKGSFSTLEIQRTEQGDSAMYLCASRPLVADYEQYFGPGTRLTVT.

This clonotype was found many times. The gene calls are TRBV11-2 and TRBJ2-7, with TRBD2 as a possible D gene (6 bases). Germline values: CDR1 SGHAT, CDR2 FQNNGV. CDR3 length equals 15 residues. V was pared by 1 base and J by 2 bases, with 12 bases between. The CDR3 spells CASSLAGGETYEQYF. The CDR3 DNA reads as TGTGCCAGCAGCTTAGCCGGCGGGGAGACCTACGAGCAGTACTTC.

This clonotype was counted ten times or more. V and J are TRBV7-9 and TRBJ1-2; D unclear. This CDR3 region has 12 residues. Germline V CDR1 and CDR2: SEHNR, FQNEAQ (reference sequence). V lost 8 bases to trimming and J lost 8 bases, with 15 bases between them. CDR3 region: CASVGQLHGYTF. The CDR3 DNA reads as TGTGCCAGCGTCGGGCAGCTGCACGGCTACACCTTC.

This clonotype was seen a few times. The chain carries TRBV19 and TRBJ2-5; D not resolved. The CDR3 is 14 residues long. CDR1 and CDR2 (germline): LNHDA, SQIVND (reference sequence). V was cut by 3 bases and J by 3 bases, with 11 bases left in between. DNA for the CDR3: TGTGCCAGTAGTATTTTGTCAGATAAAGAGACCCAGTACTTC. As protein: CASSILSDKETQYF.